In this sample, the clone carrying this T cell receptor beta chain turned up a few times. Trimming shortened V by 3 bases and J by 6 bases, and 23 bases separated the two germline ends. In germline, CDR1 is GTSNPN, CDR2 SVGIG (reference sequence). There are 17 residues in the CDR3. Template material for amplifying TCR beta CDR3 regions consisted of RNA transcripts. With the HTBI primer set, the TCR CDR3 went through a first round of RT-PCR. In TCRdb, the multiplex PCR reads were re-called with MiXCR into one record per CDR3 protein. The table includes 350,000 to 400,000 distinct CDR3 sequences, just under 15% detected once. This entry is derived from a study of T cells in Graves' hyperthyroidism and ophthalmopathy.

Sample: blood. The receptor comes from a woman aged 25 to 39 with Graves' hyperthyroidism. The chain combines TRBV30 with TRBJ2-2; tentative D call: TRBD1 (5 bases). CDR3 loop: CAWRKGKAPIWPGELFF. CDR3 nucleotides: TGTGCCTGGAGGAAGGGGAAGGCCCCGATATGGCCCGGGGAGCTGTTTTTT.